The clone carrying this T cell receptor beta chain has just a few counts. These data originate in a study of T-cell memory formation after mild COVID-19. CDR1 and CDR2 from the germline V gene are DFQATT and SNEGSKA (reference sequence). The V end was cut by 3 bases, the J end by 11 bases, with 11 bases between. This CDR3 comprises 10 residues. Researchers used 5'RACE with constant-segment primers to make TCR alpha and TCR beta cDNA libraries that carry sample barcodes and UMIs. TCRdb itself ran the 5' RACE reads through MiXCR, one entry per CDR3 protein. The sample carries about 470,000 distinct CDR3 sequences, about 23% recorded once.

The chain couples TRBV20-1 to TRBJ2-7, with D perhaps TRBD2 (6 bases). Sequenced: PBMCs or a T cell subset sorted from them (not recorded which). This sequence originates from an adult woman who had mild COVID-19 (a few samples of this study predate the infection). Cell type and time point are not known. The CDR3 protein is CSASSSGEYF. The CDR3, as DNA: TGCAGTGCTAGTTCCTCGGGGGAGTACTTC.